This TCR beta chain was recovered during a study of blood T cell repertoires in COVID-19 (TCRdb year 2020). Study-wide context: Samples covering the acute and convalescent phases of COVID-19 were provided by collaborators in the United States, Italy and Spain. The prospective study material was composed of cDNA or gDNA derived from T cells, B-cell-depleted T cells, or PBMCs. Subjects who had been exposed to COVID-19, were actively infected with it, or had recovered from it provided the deeply sampled blood TCRbeta repertoires that made up the dataset. The sample metadata nearly always contained a de-identified subject ID, COVID-19 status, age in years and sex. The repertoires were made available in a free public database intended to serve as a resource for research on the immune response to SARS-CoV-2. Where HLA class I and class II types were available, the types were taken from metadata supplied by the sample provider, not from assay-based typing. The samples were drawn from the first 160 participants of the ongoing ImmuneRACE study and from some 1,300 subjects provided by 6 global collaborators. What the research found in general, with its limitations: The amount of clinical and demographic metadata varied by source and participant and was provided uncurated.

As encoded in the germline V gene (reference sequence), CDR1 is LNHDA while CDR2 is SQIVND. The CDR3 runs 15 residues from the cysteine to the phenylalanine. This entry keeps only the CDR3 DNA: 45 bases, framed from base 1. Here V drops 5 bases and J drops 0 bases, and the junction holds 7 bases not matched to any gene. Participants in the prospective study were enrolled through a virtual design, were aged roughly 18 to 100 years, and lived in 24 United States geographic areas. In the prospective study, participants were assigned to cohorts based on the clinical history participants reported in a screening survey and a study questionnaire. Exposed participants were defined as having been in contact with someone with a PCR-confirmed or clinician-diagnosed COVID-19 case within 2 weeks of study entry. In the prospective study, mobile phlebotomists collected whole blood, serum and a nasopharyngeal or oropharyngeal swab from each participant. Prospective study participants could optionally give additional blood draws and questionnaires over a roughly two-month period. Before DNA extraction, prospective study blood samples were shipped either frozen or at room temperature.

Remarks on this clone: The target of this receptor is not known. No base quality information exists; no much larger clone differs at one position.

The immunoSEQ Assay, a bias-controlled multiplex PCR, was used to amplify TCRbeta CDR3 regions from genomic DNA. As for how the authors treated the data: The number of nucleated cells in each sample was estimated from the amplification of reference gene primers within the assay. To quantify the absolute abundance of each unique TCRbeta CDR3 rearrangement, sequence reads were collapsed and filtered. For each sample, productive Simpson clonality was calculated as the square root of Simpson's diversity index across productive rearrangements. TCRdb stores this immuneACCESS table with in-frame sequences only. Part of the clones is absent; in the studies checked, under half of the shortfall reflects unresolved V genes, and no reason is known for the rest. The V and J calls and the clone size are those of that table, but D and trimming were determined from the DNA. The sample table records hundreds of thousands of clones; 70% to 90% of these occur just once. Roughly 1.4% of the sample is held by the ten biggest clonotypes.

Sequencing used PBMCs or T cells enriched from blood (not recorded which). Recombination linked TRBV19 to TRBJ2-7, with TRBD1 matching 7 junction bases. The receptor was derived from a woman aged 18 to 35 who had been exposed to COVID-19. The CDR3 here reads CASSGDSQPSYEQYF. The nucleotides read TGTGCCAGTAGTGGGGACAGCCAGCCCTCCTACGAGCAGTACTTC.